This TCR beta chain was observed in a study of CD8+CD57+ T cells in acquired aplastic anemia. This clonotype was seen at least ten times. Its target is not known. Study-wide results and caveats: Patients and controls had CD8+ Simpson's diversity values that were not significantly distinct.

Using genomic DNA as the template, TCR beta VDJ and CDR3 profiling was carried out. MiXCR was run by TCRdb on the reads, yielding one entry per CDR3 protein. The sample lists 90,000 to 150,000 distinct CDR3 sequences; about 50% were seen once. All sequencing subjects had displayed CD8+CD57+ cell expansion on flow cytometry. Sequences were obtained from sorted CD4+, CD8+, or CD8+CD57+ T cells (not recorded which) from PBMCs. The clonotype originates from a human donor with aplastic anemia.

The CDR3 region has the DNA TGTGCCAGCAGTTACGAGGATCGGGGAGATACGCAGTATTTT. Its translation is CASSYEDRGDTQYF. The chain combines TRBV6-5 with TRBJ2-3; maybe TRBD2 (5 bases). The CDR3 sequence is 14 residues long. V was cut by 2 bases and J by 5 bases, with 11 bases left in between. Germline values: CDR1 MNHEY, CDR2 SVGAGI.